The 3 T cell receptor beta chains presented below share a single source sample, sequenced in a study of cytotoxic CD8 clonotypes in ibrutinib-treated CLL. Measured with immunoSEQ multiplex PCR; TCRdb has only the in-frame clones, and not every one. Among 150,000 or so clones listed, roughly 80% were seen once. Here the sequenced sample was PBMCs, taken after 12 months of ibrutinib treatment. Every receptor here comes from a human donor with chronic lymphocytic leukemia.

The chain carries TRBV4-2 and TRBJ2-5, with no clear D. Germline-derived CDR1 and CDR2 are LGHNA and YNFKEQ. V lost 0 bases and J lost 14, with 16 bases in between. The CDR3 sequence is 13 residues long. CDR3 bases: TGTGCCAGCAGCCAAGATAGGGAAGACGGACCTTACTTC. It encodes CASSQDREDGPYF.

The V and J genes are TRBV25-1 and TRBJ1-2; the D gene is possibly TRBD1 (5 bases). Trimming pared 3 bases from V and 8 bases from J, leaving 13 bases between. Germline loops: CDR1 MGHDK, CDR2 SYGVNS. CDR3 length: 13 amino acids. The CDR3 spells CASSDGTAGGYTF. The CDR3 DNA sequence: TGTGCCAGCAGTGATGGGACGGCGGGGGGCTACACCTTC.

DNA for the CDR3: TGTGCCAGCAGCCGTTCAAGAGATACGCAGTATTTT. Translated: CASSRSRDTQYF. V gene TRBV27 combines with J gene TRBJ2-3; D gene ambiguous. The V end lost 6 bases, the J end lost 5 bases, and 9 bases lay between the germline ends. The germline CDR1 and CDR2 sequences are MNHEY and SMNVEV (reference sequence). CDR3 size: 12 residues.